The present entry profiles one T cell receptor beta chain with its context. Its antigen is not identified. This specimen belongs to a study of identical twins. Notes on the study in general: The more abundant beta clonotypes in cord blood had fewer insertions, and memory repertoires did not show this. Twins shared out-of-frame alpha sequences with excess low generation probability.

Template switching (which added a universal primer site) was used, and cDNA carried unique molecular identifiers. One entry per CDR3 protein results from TCRdb running MiXCR on the 5' RACE reads. The sample has about 810,000 distinct CDR3 sequences; about 12% are singletons. Separately, the same data were catalogued under a study of yellow fever vaccine responses in identical twins.

The clonotype was recovered from a young woman in good health. The sequenced sample consisted of PBMCs.

DNA of the CDR3: TGCGCCAGCAGCGGGGGGATCACAGGGGAACGAGAGACCCAGTACTTC. Amino acids: CASSGGITGERETQYF. This sequence joins TRBV5-1 and TRBJ2-5, with D tentatively TRBD1 (7 bases). V lost 4 bases to trimming and J lost 4 bases, with 20 bases between them. Germline V gene sequence: CDR1 SGHRS, CDR2 YFSETQ. CDR3 length equals 16 residues.